What follows is one TCR beta chain and its context. Its antigen is not yet known. No much larger clone is present one base from it, and per-base qualities are unavailable. These data are taken from a study of T cell responses to AZD1222 COVID-19 vaccine (dated by TCRdb to the early 2020s). As for the study more broadly: A total of approximately 230 trial participants underwent TCR sequencing, of whom around 200 received two doses of AZD1222 and approximately 25 received two doses of the MenACWY control vaccine. Enrollment into the trials was organized by age into subgroups of 18-55, 56-69 and 70-plus years, and those subgroups contained roughly 160, 29 and 62 TCR-sequenced participants, respectively. Findings and caveats that apply to the study as a whole: Spike-specific TCR breadth and depth rose significantly after two AZD1222 doses compared with day 0 and with MenACWY recipients. Participants were mostly white British, with more females than males. The authors suggested clonal diversity may have been underestimated. In the small 56-69-year group, the increase in depth fell short of significance, most likely because of low power. The whole spike protein was spanned by vaccine-associated CD4 TCRs, and dominant responses were seen in regions 160-218 and 743-854. Because no day 14 peak-response samples were available, the repertoires could be characterized only after the peak T cell response. Only five to seven AZD1222 recipients were SARS-CoV-2 seropositive at baseline, limiting conclusions about previously exposed vaccinees. Epitopes outside the regions mutated in the B.1.351 and B.1.1.7 variants were reportedly recognized by nearly half of the unique spike-specific TCRs.

Taken with the paper, the label for time point translates to: about 28 days (+/-7) after the second vaccine dose. AZD1222 recipients with second doses at about 4 weeks or about 12 weeks were pooled, because spike-specific TCR depth and breadth did not differ between schedules. Vaccinee samples were obtained from the UK trials COV001 and COV002, which included a single-blind randomized controlled phase 2/3 trial of AZD1222 (ChAdOx1 nCoV-19) in healthy adults. Trial participant PBMC samples were collected at day 0 and day 28 after the second dose for TCRbeta chain sequencing. The CDR3 regions of human TCRbeta chains were subjected to immunosequencing. As for the authors' bioinformatics: TCRs in the repertoires were matched against a reference library of SARS-CoV-2-specific TCRs that had been generated with the MIRA antigen-specificity platform. Breadth was defined as the fraction of unique TCRs that were SARS-CoV-2-associated. Depth was defined as the fraction of total T cells that were SARS-CoV-2-associated. Using the MIRA data, each spike-specific TCR was mapped to the spike region that the TCR reacts to and placed in a CD4 or CD8 class. Log10-transformed breadth and depth values were compared by one-way ANOVA with Sidak's multiple comparisons tests. The table comes from immuneACCESS by way of TCRdb, which keeps in-frame sequences with V and J called. Part of the clones is missing from these tables; in studies checked, under half for an unresolved V gene and the rest for unknown reasons. That table furnishes V, J and clone size, whereas the DNA furnished D and trimming. The sample table lists about 160,000 clones, approximately 94% of them with a count of one. The top ten clones comprise about 4.6% of the sample.

The CDR1 and CDR2 encoded by the germline V gene (reference sequence) are LNHDA and SQIVND. The CDR3 starts with the cysteine, ends with the phenylalanine, and has 14 residues. Of all the DNA, just the CDR3 is kept, 42 bases in frame from base 1. V is reduced by 6 bases and J by 4 bases, leaving a spacing of 15 bases between them. The rearrangement combines TRBV19 with TRBJ1-2, with no D gene named confidently. Specimen: peripheral blood, collected 28 days after the second AZD1222 dose. The clonotype comes from an adult who received the AZD1222 COVID-19 vaccine. The CDR3: CASRNMDGSYGYTF. The nucleotide sequence is TGTGCCAGTAGGAACATGGACGGCAGCTATGGCTACACCTTC.